This T cell receptor beta chain originates from a study of blood T cell repertoires in COVID-19. Trimming stripped 5 bases from V and 11 bases from J, with 24 bases between. The CDR3 extends over 14 amino acids. Per the germline V gene, CDR1 is GTSNPN and CDR2 is SVGIG (reference sequence). The Seattle patients joined while their infection was active and were tracked longitudinally afterward. Produced via immunoSEQ multiplex PCR; TCRdb's table is partial and in-frame only. The sample yields about 260,000 clones, approximately 88% seen once. The chain recombines TRBV30 with TRBJ1-2; TRBD1 is a possible D gene (6 bases). The clonotype comes from a woman between 70 and 85 years old with COVID-19, enrolled during active disease. Sequencing was carried out using peripheral blood. This chain's CDR3 is CAWGTNRDRTRYTF. The CDR3 DNA follows: TGTGCCTGGGGCACCAACAGGGACCGAACCAGGTACACCTTC.